The 21 T cell receptor beta chains below come from one sample, sequenced in a study of T cells after yellow fever vaccination. TCRdb reanalysed the 5' RACE reads using MiXCR and keeps one entry per CDR3 protein. The table includes a few hundred thousand distinct CDR3 sequences, roughly 7% detected once. This specimen consisted of PBMCs, obtained about 49 days after the first yellow fever vaccination. These receptors came from a man in his late teens or twenties who received the YFV17D yellow fever vaccine.

This clonotype was seen a single time. The chain couples TRBV6-1 to TRBJ2-5, with TRBD1 matching over 12 bases. Germline V gene data show CDR1 as MNHNS and CDR2 as SASEGT. V dropped 6 bases and J dropped 4; count of bases not matched to a gene: 9. This CDR3 region has 16 residues. The CDR3 DNA sequence: TGTGCCAGCAGCAATGTCCGGGACAGGGGGCGAGAGACCCAGTACTTC. Encoded protein: CASSNVRDRGRETQYF.

The chain uses TRBV9 and TRBJ1-5; D perhaps matches TRBD1 (6 bases). This CDR3 has 19 amino acids. The ends were cut back, 0 bases at V and 0 bases at J, with 19 bases in the middle. From germline, CDR1 is SGDLS and CDR2 YYNGEE. CDR3 DNA: TGTGCCAGCAGCGTAGGGAGTGGCTGGAGGGGGGATAGCAATCAGCCCCAGCATTTT. Amino acid sequence: CASSVGSGWRGDSNQPQHF. The full variable domain, completed using reference TRBV9 and TRBJ1-5, is DSGVTQTPKHLITATGQRVTLRCSPRSGDLSVYWYQQSLDQGLQFLIQYYNGEERAKGNILERFSAQQFPDLHSELNLSSLELGDSALYFCASSVGSGWRGDSNQPQHFGDGTRLSIL.

The table lists this clonotype with a few counts. CDR3 sequence: CASSSYRRNYEQYF. CDR3 bases: TGTGCCAGCAGCTCGTACAGGCGAAACTACGAGCAGTACTTC. The chain combines TRBV7-8 with TRBJ2-7, with D possibly TRBD1 on 5 matching bases. CDR3 length: 14 residues. The germline gives CDR1 SGHVS, CDR2 FQNEAQ. With 4 bases removed from V and 3 bases from J, the gap between germline ends came to 13 bases.

Ten or more counts support this clonotype. This sequence joins TRBV12-3 or TRBV12-4 and TRBJ2-1, with D tentatively TRBD2 (6 bases). V lost 1 base and J 4 bases, leaving 11 bases between the germline ends. This CDR3 has 15 amino acids. CDR3 protein: CASSLGRGSYNEQFF. In DNA, the CDR3 is TGTGCCAGCAGTTTAGGGAGGGGCTCATACAATGAGCAGTTCTTC.

This clonotype has just a few counts. The V gene is TRBV12-3 or TRBV12-4, the J gene TRBJ2-5; D gene ambiguous. This CDR3 is 13 amino acids long. The V and J ends lost 6 bases and 4 bases respectively, with 12 bases between them. The CDR3 DNA follows: TGTGCCAGCAGCCCCTCCCAAGGAGAGACCCAGTACTTC. Protein sequence: CASSPSQGETQYF.

V gene TRBV4-1 combines with J gene TRBJ1-1, with no clear D. The CDR3 has 15 amino acids. V was cut by 2 bases and J by 4 bases, with 14 bases left in between. Germline CDR1 is MGHRA and CDR2 is YSYEKL. CDR3 amino acids: CASSQLNIGGTEAFF. The CDR3 bases are TGCGCCAGCAGCCAATTAAATATCGGCGGCACTGAAGCTTTCTTT.

Worth noting for this clonotype: Possible read error: a much larger clone is one base away. The chain is built from TRBV5-1 and TRBJ2-7, with D maybe TRBD1 (6 bases). V was clipped by 4 bases and J by 0 bases, with 17 bases between them. Germline CDR1 reads SGHRS; CDR2 reads YFSETQ. This CDR3 comprises 16 residues. DNA for the CDR3: TGCGCCAGCAGCGTAGGGTCGATGGACAGCTCCTACGAGCAGTACTTC. It codes for CASSVGSMDSSYEQYF.

The V call is TRBV19, the J call TRBJ2-3, with 8 positions matching TRBD2. V gave up 10 bases and J gave up 4 bases; unmatched junction bases: 13. This CDR3 region has 15 residues. Germline CDR1 and CDR2: LNHDA and SQIVND (reference sequence). CDR3 loop: CATTLRAGGADTQYF. CDR3 in DNA: TGTGCCACCACCCTTCGGGCGGGGGGTGCAGATACGCAGTATTTT.

This clonotype was recorded many times. The CDR3 loop is CASSQEEYNSPLHF. In DNA, the CDR3 is TGTGCCAGCAGCCAAGAGGAATATAATTCACCCCTCCACTTT. The rearrangement links TRBV4-2 to TRBJ1-6; D is unresolved. The germline CDR1 and CDR2 sequences are LGHNA and YNFKEQ. The CDR3 totals 14 residues. Trimming left V 0 bases short and J 4 bases short, with 4 bases between.

This clonotype was observed at least ten times. The chain has TRBV6-1 and TRBJ2-3; D might be TRBD1 (6 bases). The CDR3 covers 14 residues. V was shortened by 8 bases and J by 1 base, with 13 bases between the two germline ends. CDR1 MNHNS and CDR2 SASEGT come from the germline V gene. The CDR3 sequence is CASLWNRGTDTQYF. The CDR3 nucleotides are TGTGCCAGCTTATGGAACAGGGGCACAGATACGCAGTATTTT.

This clonotype was seen repeatedly, ten times or more. V usage is TRBV11-2 and J usage is TRBJ2-3; maybe TRBD2 (6 bases). Germline assignment: CDR1 SGHAT and CDR2 FQNNGV. The CDR3 length is 14 residues. The V end lost 9 bases, the J end lost 3 bases, and 16 bases lay between the germline ends. The CDR3 DNA is TGTGCCAGTCAAAAGGGACTTGCGACAGATACGCAGTATTTT. It encodes CASQKGLATDTQYF.

There are a few counts of this clonotype. The chain combines TRBV2 with TRBJ2-5; 14 positions agree with TRBD2. The V and J ends lost 3 bases and 5 bases, in that order; junction bases with no gene match: 5. CDR3 size: 16 residues. Germline CDR1 is SNHLY and CDR2 is FYNNEI. The CDR3 DNA is TGTGCCAGCAGTGAGGGGACTAGCGGGGGTCCGGAGACCCAGTACTTC. It codes for CASSEGTSGGPETQYF.

The chain links TRBV7-8 to TRBJ1-6; tentative D call: TRBD1 (5 bases). Per the germline V gene, CDR1 is SGHVS and CDR2 is FQNEAQ. This CDR3 region has 16 residues. The V gene lost 4 bases and the J gene lost 0 bases, with 10 bases spanning the gap. Written as DNA, the CDR3 is TGTGCCAGCAGCTGGGGGGGGGGCTCCTATAATTCACCCCTCCACTTT. It yields the protein CASSWGGGSYNSPLHF.

This clonotype was seen at least ten times. The chain is built from TRBV27 and TRBJ1-3; 10 nucleotides line up with TRBD1. Unmatched junction bases numbered 0, after V lost 2 bases and J lost 2 bases. The CDR3 has 15 residues. Germline CDR1 is MNHEY and CDR2 is SMNVEV (reference sequence). The chain's CDR3 is CASSLGQGAGNTIYF. The CDR3 bases are TGTGCCAGCAGTTTAGGACAGGGGGCTGGAAACACCATATATTTT.

This clonotype was seen ten or more times. The rearrangement joins TRBV30 to TRBJ1-1, with a possible D match to TRBD1 (5 bases). This CDR3 comprises 13 residues. Germline V gene sequence: CDR1 GTSNPN, CDR2 SVGIG (reference sequence). Deletions cut 0 bases from V and 2 bases from J, with 7 bases between. The CDR3 region has the DNA TGTGCCTGGAGTGTGCAGGGAAACACTGAAGCTTTCTTT. The encoded protein is CAWSVQGNTEAFF.

The sample holds a few counts of this clonotype. The chain employs TRBV6-2 or TRBV6-3 and TRBJ1-2; no definite D call. Between the trimmed V and J ends, which lost 6 bases and 4 bases, there was a span of 12 bases. The CDR3 runs to 13 residues. The germline CDR1 and CDR2 sequences are MNHEY and SVGEGT. CDR3 nucleotides: TGTGCCAGCAGCCTTCCGGCGGGCTATGGCTACACCTTC. Translation gives CASSLPAGYGYTF.

In its sample, this clonotype was seen a few times. Written as DNA, the CDR3 is TGTGCCAGCAGCTCACTCAACCTTATCTTGGGCGCTGGGGCCAACGTCCTGACTTTC. It specifies CASSSLNLILGAGANVLTF. This rearrangement joins TRBV6-2 or TRBV6-3 to TRBJ2-6; no clear D gene. There are 19 residues in the CDR3. From germline, CDR1 is MNHEY and CDR2 SVGEGT. The germline V and J ends were trimmed by 6 bases and 2 bases, with 23 bases remaining between them.

In its sample, this clonotype was seen a few times. CDR3 loop: CSGSTGRYNSPLHF. The CDR3 DNA follows: TGCAGTGGGTCGACAGGGCGATATAATTCACCCCTCCACTTT. The chain is built from TRBV20-1 and TRBJ1-6; 7 positions agree with TRBD1. J was trimmed by 4 bases and V by 7 bases; bases with no gene match: 7. CDR3 length: 14 amino acids. Germline values: CDR1 DFQATT, CDR2 SNEGSKA (reference sequence).

The chain has TRBV13 and TRBJ1-1; 10 bases agree with TRBD1. There are 14 residues in the CDR3. CDR1 is PRHDT, CDR2 FYEKMQ, per germline (reference sequence). Trimming removed 7 bases from V and 6 bases from J; junction bases left unmatched: 8. The CDR3 sequence: CASTTGTGVAEAFF. CDR3 nucleotides: TGTGCCAGCACCACCGGGACAGGGGTGGCTGAAGCTTTCTTT.

The chain links TRBV7-9 to TRBJ2-2, with D perhaps matching TRBD1 (5 bases). The germline CDR1 and CDR2 sequences are SEHNR and FQNEAQ (reference sequence). With 5 bases removed from V and 7 bases from J, the gap between germline ends came to 11 bases. This CDR3 contains 13 residues. CDR3 DNA: TGTGCCAGCAGCCCACAGGAGCACGGGGAGCTGTTTTTT. It encodes CASSPQEHGELFF. The variable domain in full, completed from reference TRBV7-9 and TRBJ2-2, reads DTGVSQNPRHKITKRGQNVTFRCDPISEHNRLYWYRQTLGQGPEFLTYFQNEAQLEKSRLLSDRFSAERPKGSFSTLEIQRTEQGDSAMYLCASSPQEHGELFFGEGSRLTVL.

This chain links TRBV4-1 with TRBJ2-3, with 11 bases lining up with TRBD2. V lost 7 bases and J lost 6; bases outside the gene matches: 9. In germline, CDR1 is MGHRA, CDR2 YSYEKL. This CDR3 has 15 amino acids. CDR3 loop: CASTLAGGSKDTQYF. DNA of the CDR3: TGCGCCAGCACCTTAGCGGGGGGGAGTAAGGATACGCAGTATTTT.